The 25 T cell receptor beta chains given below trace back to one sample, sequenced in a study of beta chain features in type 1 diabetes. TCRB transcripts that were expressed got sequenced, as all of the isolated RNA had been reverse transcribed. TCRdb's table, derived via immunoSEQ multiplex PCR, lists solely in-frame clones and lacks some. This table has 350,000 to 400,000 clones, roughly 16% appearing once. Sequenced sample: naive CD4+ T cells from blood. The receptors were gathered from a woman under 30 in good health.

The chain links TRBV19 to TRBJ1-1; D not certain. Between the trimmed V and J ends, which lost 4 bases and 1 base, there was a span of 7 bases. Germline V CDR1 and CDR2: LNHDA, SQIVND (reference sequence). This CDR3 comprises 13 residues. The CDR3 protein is CASSTEPNTEAFF. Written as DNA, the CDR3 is TGTGCCAGTAGTACTGAGCCGAACACTGAAGCTTTCTTT.

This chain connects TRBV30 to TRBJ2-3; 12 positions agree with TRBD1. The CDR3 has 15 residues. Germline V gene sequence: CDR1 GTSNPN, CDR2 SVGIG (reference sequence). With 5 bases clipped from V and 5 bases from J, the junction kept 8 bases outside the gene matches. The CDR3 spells CAWRTGTGGRDTQYF. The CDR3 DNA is TGTGCCTGGCGAACCGGGACAGGGGGCCGAGATACGCAGTATTTT.

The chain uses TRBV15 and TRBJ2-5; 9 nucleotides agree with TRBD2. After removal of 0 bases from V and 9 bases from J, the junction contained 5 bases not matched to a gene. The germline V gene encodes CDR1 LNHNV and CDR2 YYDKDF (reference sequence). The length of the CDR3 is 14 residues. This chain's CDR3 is CATSRDRGGRAQYF. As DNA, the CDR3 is TGTGCCACCAGCAGAGATCGGGGCGGGAGGGCCCAGTACTTC.

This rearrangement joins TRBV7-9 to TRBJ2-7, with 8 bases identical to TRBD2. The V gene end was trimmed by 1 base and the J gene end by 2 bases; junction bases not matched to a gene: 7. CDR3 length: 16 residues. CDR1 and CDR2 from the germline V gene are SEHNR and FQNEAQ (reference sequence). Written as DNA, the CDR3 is TGTGCCAGCAGCTTAGGAGGCGGGGGGTCCCCCTACGAGCAGTACTTC. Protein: CASSLGGGGSPYEQYF.

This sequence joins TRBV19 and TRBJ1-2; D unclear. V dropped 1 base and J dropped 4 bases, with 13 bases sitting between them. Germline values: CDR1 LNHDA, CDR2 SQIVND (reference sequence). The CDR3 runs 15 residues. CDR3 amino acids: CASSIALGFSYGYTF. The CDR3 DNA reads TGTGCCAGTAGTATAGCCCTCGGGTTCTCCTATGGCTACACCTTC. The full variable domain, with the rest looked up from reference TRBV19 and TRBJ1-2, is DGGITQSPKYLFRKEGQNVTLSCEQNLNHDAMYWYRQDPGQGLRLIYYSQIVNDFQKGDIAEGYSVSREKKESFPLTVTSAQKNPTAFYLCASSIALGFSYGYTFGSGTRLTVV.

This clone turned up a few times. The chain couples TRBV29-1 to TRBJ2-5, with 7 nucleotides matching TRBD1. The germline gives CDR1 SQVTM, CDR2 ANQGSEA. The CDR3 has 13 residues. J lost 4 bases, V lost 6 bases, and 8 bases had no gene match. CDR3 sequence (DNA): TGCAGCGTACGCAGGAGGACAGGAGAGACCCAGTACTTC. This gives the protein CSVRRRTGETQYF.

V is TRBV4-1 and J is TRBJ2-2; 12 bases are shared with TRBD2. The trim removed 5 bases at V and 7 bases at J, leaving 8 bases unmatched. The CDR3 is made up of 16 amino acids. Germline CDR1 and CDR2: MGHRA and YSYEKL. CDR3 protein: CASSSWTSGNVGELFF. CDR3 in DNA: TGCGCCAGCAGCTCGTGGACTAGCGGGAACGTCGGGGAGCTGTTTTTT.

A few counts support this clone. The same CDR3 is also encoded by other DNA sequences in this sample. CDR3 sequence (DNA): TGCGCCAGCAGCTTGAGTAGCGGGAGAGGAAATGAGCAGTTCTTC. It encodes CASSLSSGRGNEQFF. The chain recombines TRBV5-1 with TRBJ2-1, with TRBD2 identical over 9 bases. The trim removed 1 base at V and 7 bases at J, leaving 6 bases unmatched. This CDR3 has 15 residues. Germline assignment: CDR1 SGHRS and CDR2 YFSETQ.

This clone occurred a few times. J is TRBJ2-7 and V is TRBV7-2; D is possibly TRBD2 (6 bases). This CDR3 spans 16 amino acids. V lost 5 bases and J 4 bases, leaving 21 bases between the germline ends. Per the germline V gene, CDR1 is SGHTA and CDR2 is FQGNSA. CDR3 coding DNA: TGTGCCAGCAGCAGAGGAGGGACGGGGCGATCGTACGAGCAGTACTTC. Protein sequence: CASSRGGTGRSYEQYF.

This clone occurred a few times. In nucleotides, the CDR3 is TGTGCCTGGGGACAACCAAACACCGGGGAGCTGTTTTTT. It codes for CAWGQPNTGELFF. The V call is TRBV30, the J call TRBJ2-2, with D tentatively TRBD1 (5 bases). Trimming removed 5 bases at V and 2 bases at J, with 9 bases between. The CDR3 totals 13 residues. The germline V gene has CDR1 GTSNPN and CDR2 SVGIG (reference sequence).

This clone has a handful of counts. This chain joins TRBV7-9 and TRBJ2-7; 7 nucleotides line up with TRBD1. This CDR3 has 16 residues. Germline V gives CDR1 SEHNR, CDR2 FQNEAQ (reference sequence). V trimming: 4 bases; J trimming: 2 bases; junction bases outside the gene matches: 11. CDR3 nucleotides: TGTGCCAGCAGCTATCGGGACAGTCATTTGCCCTACGAGCAGTACTTC. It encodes CASSYRDSHLPYEQYF. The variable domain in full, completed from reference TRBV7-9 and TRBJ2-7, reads DTGVSQNPRHKITKRGQNVTFRCDPISEHNRLYWYRQTLGQGPEFLTYFQNEAQLEKSRLLSDRFSAERPKGSFSTLEIQRTEQGDSAMYLCASSYRDSHLPYEQYFGPGTRLTVT.

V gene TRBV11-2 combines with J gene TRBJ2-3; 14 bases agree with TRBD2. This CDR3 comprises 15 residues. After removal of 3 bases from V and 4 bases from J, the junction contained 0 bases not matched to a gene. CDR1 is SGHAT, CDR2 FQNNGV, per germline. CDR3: CASSLGLAGADTQYF. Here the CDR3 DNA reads TGTGCCAGCAGCTTGGGACTAGCGGGAGCAGATACGCAGTATTTT.

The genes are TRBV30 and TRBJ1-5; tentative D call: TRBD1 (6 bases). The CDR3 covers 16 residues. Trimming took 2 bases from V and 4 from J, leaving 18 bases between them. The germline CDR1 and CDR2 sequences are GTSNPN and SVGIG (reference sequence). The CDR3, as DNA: TGTGCCTGGAGTCAGGGGTATAATGTAAGGAATCAGCCCCAGCATTTT. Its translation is CAWSQGYNVRNQPQHF.

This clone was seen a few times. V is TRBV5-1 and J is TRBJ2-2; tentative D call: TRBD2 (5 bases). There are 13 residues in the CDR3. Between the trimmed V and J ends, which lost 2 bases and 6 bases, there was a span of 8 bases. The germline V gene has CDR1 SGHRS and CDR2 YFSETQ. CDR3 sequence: CASSFTGAGELFF. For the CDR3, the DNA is TGCGCCAGCAGCTTTACCGGGGCCGGGGAGCTGTTTTTT.

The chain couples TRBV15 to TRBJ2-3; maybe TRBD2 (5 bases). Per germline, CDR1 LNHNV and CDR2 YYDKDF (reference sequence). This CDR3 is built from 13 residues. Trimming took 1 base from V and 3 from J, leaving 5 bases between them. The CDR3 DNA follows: TGTGCCACCAGCAGAGGCGGGACAGATACGCAGTATTTT. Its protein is CATSRGGTDTQYF.

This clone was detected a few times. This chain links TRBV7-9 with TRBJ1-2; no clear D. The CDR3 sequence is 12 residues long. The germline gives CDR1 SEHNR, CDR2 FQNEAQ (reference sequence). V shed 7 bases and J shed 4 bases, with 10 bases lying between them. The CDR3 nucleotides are TGTGCCAGCACCGGGGTACGCTATGGCTACACCTTC. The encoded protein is CASTGVRYGYTF.

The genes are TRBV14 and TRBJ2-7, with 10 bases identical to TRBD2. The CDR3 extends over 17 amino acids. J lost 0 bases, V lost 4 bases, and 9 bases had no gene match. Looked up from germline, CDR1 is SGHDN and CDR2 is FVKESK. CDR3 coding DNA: TGTGCCAGCAGCCGCCACCCCGGGACTAGCGACTCCTACGAGCAGTACTTC. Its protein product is CASSRHPGTSDSYEQYF.

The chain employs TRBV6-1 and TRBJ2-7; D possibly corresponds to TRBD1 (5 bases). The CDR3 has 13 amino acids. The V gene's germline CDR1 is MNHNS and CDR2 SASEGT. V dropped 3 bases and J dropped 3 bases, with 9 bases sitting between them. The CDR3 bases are TGTGCCAGCAGTGAGAGACAGAACTACGAGCAGTACTTC. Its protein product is CASSERQNYEQYF.

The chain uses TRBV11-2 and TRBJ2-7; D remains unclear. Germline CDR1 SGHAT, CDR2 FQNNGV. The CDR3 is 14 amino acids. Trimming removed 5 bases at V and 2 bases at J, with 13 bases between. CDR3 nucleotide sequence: TGTGCCAGCAGCGCGTTCATAGCAACCTACGAGCAGTACTTC. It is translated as CASSAFIATYEQYF.

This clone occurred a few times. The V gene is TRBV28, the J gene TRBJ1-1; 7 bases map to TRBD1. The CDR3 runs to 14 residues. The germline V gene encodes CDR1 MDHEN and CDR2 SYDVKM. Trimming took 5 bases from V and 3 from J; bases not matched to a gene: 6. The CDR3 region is CASSNQGVHTEAFF. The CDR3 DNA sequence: TGTGCCAGCAGTAACCAGGGGGTTCACACTGAAGCTTTCTTT.

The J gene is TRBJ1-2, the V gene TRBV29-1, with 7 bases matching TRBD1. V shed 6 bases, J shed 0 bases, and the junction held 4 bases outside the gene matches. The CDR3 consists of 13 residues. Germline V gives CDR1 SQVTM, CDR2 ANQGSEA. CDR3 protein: CSVGTEPNYGYTF. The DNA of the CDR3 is TGCAGCGTCGGGACAGAACCTAACTATGGCTACACCTTC.

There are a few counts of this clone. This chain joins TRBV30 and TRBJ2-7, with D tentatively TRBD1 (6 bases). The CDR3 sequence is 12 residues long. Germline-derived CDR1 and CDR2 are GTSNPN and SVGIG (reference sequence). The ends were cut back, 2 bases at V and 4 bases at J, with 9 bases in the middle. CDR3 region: CAWSPGAYEQYF. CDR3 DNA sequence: TGTGCCTGGAGTCCAGGGGCTTACGAGCAGTACTTC.

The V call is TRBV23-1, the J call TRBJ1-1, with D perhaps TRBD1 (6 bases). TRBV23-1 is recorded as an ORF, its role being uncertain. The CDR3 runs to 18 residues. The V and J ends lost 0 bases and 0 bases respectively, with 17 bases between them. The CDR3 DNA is TGCGCCAGCAGTCAATCACCTGACAGGTTCCGTATGAACACTGAAGCTTTCTTT. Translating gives CASSQSPDRFRMNTEAFF.

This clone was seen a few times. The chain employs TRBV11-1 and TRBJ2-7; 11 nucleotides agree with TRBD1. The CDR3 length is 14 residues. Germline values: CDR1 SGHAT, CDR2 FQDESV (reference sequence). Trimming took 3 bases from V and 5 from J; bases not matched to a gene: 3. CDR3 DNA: TGTGCCAGCAGCTTTACGGGACAGGGGGACGAGCAGTACTTC. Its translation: CASSFTGQGDEQYF. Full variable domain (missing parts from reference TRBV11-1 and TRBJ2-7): EAEVAQSPRYKITEKSQAVAFWCDPISGHATLYWYRQILGQGPELLVQFQDESVVDDSQLPKDRFSAERLKGVDSTLKIQPAELGDSAMYLCASSFTGQGDEQYFGPGTRLTVT.

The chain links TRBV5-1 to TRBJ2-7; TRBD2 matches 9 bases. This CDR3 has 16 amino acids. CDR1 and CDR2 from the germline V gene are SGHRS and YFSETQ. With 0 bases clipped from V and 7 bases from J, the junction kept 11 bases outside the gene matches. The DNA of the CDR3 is TGCGCCAGCAGCTTGGCTAGCGGGATCCTTTTGCGGGAGCAGTACTTC. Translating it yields CASSLASGILLREQYF.